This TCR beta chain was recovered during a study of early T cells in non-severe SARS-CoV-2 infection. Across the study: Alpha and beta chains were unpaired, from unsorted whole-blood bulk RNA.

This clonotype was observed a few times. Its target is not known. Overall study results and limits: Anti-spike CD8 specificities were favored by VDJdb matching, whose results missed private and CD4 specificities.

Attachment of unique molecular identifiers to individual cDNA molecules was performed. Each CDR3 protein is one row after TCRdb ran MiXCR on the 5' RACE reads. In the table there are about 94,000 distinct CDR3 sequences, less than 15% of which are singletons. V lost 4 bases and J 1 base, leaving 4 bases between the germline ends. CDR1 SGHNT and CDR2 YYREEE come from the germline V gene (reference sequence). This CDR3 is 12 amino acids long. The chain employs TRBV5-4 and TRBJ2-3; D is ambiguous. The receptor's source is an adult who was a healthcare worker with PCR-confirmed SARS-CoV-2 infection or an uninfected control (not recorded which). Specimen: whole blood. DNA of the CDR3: TGTGCCAGCAGCGTCCGCACAGATACGCAGTATTTT. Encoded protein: CASSVRTDTQYF.